This TCR beta chain was recovered during a study of OX40 agonist ivuxolimab in advanced cancers. Overall study: A mean age of 60 years, range roughly 20 to 79, was recorded, and 70% to 85% were male. Broader study findings: Antigen specificity was not determined for the expanded peripheral T cells. Researchers report that CD8+ T cells had, on average, more expanded clones than CD4+.

On cycle 4 day 1 and cycle 7 day 1, as well as at baseline, blood was sampled. Using immunoSEQ multiplex PCR, the repertoire was profiled, and TCRdb retains in-frame clones only, with some absent. The sample lists tens of thousands of clones, 70% to 90% seen once, with approximately 0.39% in the top ten. Concerning this clone: Its antigen is not identified.

Trimming removed 5 bases from V and 4 bases from J, with 17 bases in between. Germline lookup yields CDR1 LNHDA and CDR2 SQIVND (reference sequence). The CDR3 runs to 15 residues. This clonotype was obtained from an adult with an advanced solid tumor such as melanoma, head and neck, liver or kidney cancer. This sequence joins TRBV19 and TRBJ1-2; D is ambiguous. The starting material was CD4+ or CD8+ T cells sorted from blood, obtained in a trial of the OX40 agonist ivuxolimab. In DNA, the CDR3 is TGTGCCAGTAGTGTAACTTGGGGTTCGTTCTATGGCTACACCTTC. Translating gives CASSVTWGSFYGYTF.